These 13 T cell receptor beta chains were all obtained from the same sample, sequenced in a study of OX40 agonist ivuxolimab in advanced cancers. Only in-frame clones appear in the TCRdb table, and some are missing; sequencing was by immunoSEQ multiplex PCR. The sample yields about 55,000 clones, 88% seen once. The sequences come from CD4+ or CD8+ T cells sorted from blood, collected in a trial of the OX40 agonist ivuxolimab. All receptors derive from an adult with an advanced solid tumor such as melanoma, head and neck, liver or kidney cancer.

Only a few counts were recorded for this clone. V usage is TRBV5-6 and J usage is TRBJ1-6; D remains unclear. The V and J ends lost 1 base and 14 bases respectively, with 13 bases between them. Germline loops: CDR1 SGHDT, CDR2 YYEEEE. This CDR3 contains 13 residues. As DNA, the CDR3 is TGTGCCAGCAGCTTGAGGCAGTCTCTATCCCTCCACTTT. This gives the protein CASSLRQSLSLHF.

V and J are TRBV6-5 and TRBJ2-2, with 8 bases that match TRBD2. The CDR3 length is 13 residues. Germline CDR1 MNHEY, CDR2 SVGAGI. V shed 3 bases, J shed 9 bases, and the junction held 3 bases outside the gene matches. CDR3 DNA sequence: TGTGCCAGCAGTTATCGGGAGGGGCGGGAGCTGTTTTTT. Translation gives CASSYREGRELFF.

V is TRBV28 and J is TRBJ2-1; D might be TRBD1 (6 bases). Trimming cost V 2 bases and J 9 bases, with 11 bases left between them. Per the germline V gene, CDR1 is MDHEN and CDR2 is SYDVKM. CDR3 size: 13 residues. The CDR3 sequence: CASSLPTGSEQFF. Here the CDR3 DNA reads TGTGCCAGCAGTTTACCCACAGGGAGTGAGCAGTTCTTC.

This clone was picked up one time. The genes are TRBV10-3 and TRBJ2-1; weak D call: TRBD1 (7 bases). The CDR3 is made up of 17 amino acids. Germline V CDR1 and CDR2: ENHRY, SYGVKD. Trimming pared 5 bases from V and 2 bases from J, leaving 19 bases between. CDR3 sequence reads: CAISPRGAGNTYNEQFF. CDR3 in DNA: TGTGCCATCAGTCCCAGGGGGGCGGGTAATACCTACAATGAGCAGTTCTTC.

The V call is TRBV2, the J call TRBJ2-7, with 10 bases matching TRBD1. Germline V gene data show CDR1 as SNHLY and CDR2 as FYNNEI. This CDR3 comprises 16 residues. J was trimmed by 3 bases and V by 8 bases; bases with no gene match: 13. DNA for the CDR3: TGTGCCAGCCGCGAGACAGGGGGCGCGATTAGCTACGAGCAGTACTTC. Protein product: CASRETGGAISYEQYF. The full variable domain, rest sourced from reference TRBV2 and TRBJ2-7, is EPEVTQTPSHQVTQMGQEVILRCVPISNHLYFYWYRQILGQKVEFLVSFYNNEISEKSEIFDDQFSVERPDGSNFTLKIRSTKLEDSAMYFCASRETGGAISYEQYFGPGTRLTVT.

V and J are TRBV10-3 and TRBJ1-1; the D is unclear. Germline V lookup: CDR1 ENHRY, CDR2 SYGVKD. This CDR3 has 13 residues. Trimming left V 3 bases short and J 4 bases short, with 9 bases between. CDR3 loop: CAISELEGTEAFF. DNA for the CDR3: TGTGCCATCAGTGAACTCGAAGGCACTGAAGCTTTCTTT.

The chain employs TRBV10-3 and TRBJ2-7; D unresolved. This CDR3 is built from 13 residues. V was cut by 4 bases and J by 2 bases, with 9 bases left in between. Germline V CDR1 and CDR2: ENHRY, SYGVKD. CDR3 nucleotides: TGTGCCATCAGTGGTGGATTCGCCTACGAGCAGTACTTC. Translating it yields CAISGGFAYEQYF.

J is TRBJ1-4 and V is TRBV5-1; D might be TRBD1 (6 bases). V was clipped by 0 bases and J by 5 bases, with 8 bases between them. The CDR3 contains 14 residues. Germline CDR1 reads SGHRS; CDR2 reads YFSETQ. In DNA, the CDR3 is TGCGCCAGCAGCTTGGAAACAGGGAATGAAAAACTGTTTTTT. Its protein product is CASSLETGNEKLFF.

The chain links TRBV12-5 to TRBJ2-5, with D uncertain. Germline V gene data show CDR1 as LGHNT and CDR2 as FRNRAP. The V end was cut by 0 bases, the J end by 2 bases, with 10 bases between. The CDR3 has 15 residues. For the CDR3, the DNA is TGTGCTAGTGGTTTGGTACAACCTAAGCAAGAGACCCAGTACTTC. It encodes CASGLVQPKQETQYF.

The V gene is TRBV19, the J gene TRBJ2-1; D perhaps matches TRBD2 (6 bases). The CDR3 has 15 residues. From germline, CDR1 is LNHDA and CDR2 SQIVND (reference sequence). V lost 1 base, J lost 0 bases, and 7 bases lay in between. CDR3 residues: CASSIGRGSYNEQFF. CDR3 nucleotide sequence: TGTGCCAGTAGTATAGGGAGGGGCTCCTACAATGAGCAGTTCTTC.

The V and J genes are TRBV19 and TRBJ1-4; TRBD1 might be the D (5 bases). Per the germline V gene, CDR1 is LNHDA and CDR2 is SQIVND (reference sequence). V was pared by 4 bases and J by 0 bases, with 9 bases between. The CDR3 extends over 15 amino acids. CDR3 residues: CASSRRGATNEKLFF. CDR3 DNA sequence: TGTGCCAGTAGTAGGAGGGGAGCAACTAATGAAAAACTGTTTTTT.

The chain employs TRBV5-1 and TRBJ2-3; D tentatively fits TRBD1 or TRBD2 (5 bases each). Germline V gives CDR1 SGHRS, CDR2 YFSETQ. The CDR3 has 15 residues. Trimming removed 1 base from V and 0 bases from J, with 9 bases in between. The CDR3 sequence is CASSLSGTSTDTQYF. The CDR3 DNA reads TGCGCCAGCAGCTTGTCGGGGACCAGCACAGATACGCAGTATTTT. Using reference TRBV5-1 and TRBJ2-3 for the parts outside the CDR3, the full variable domain is KAGVTQTPRYLIKTRGQQVTLSCSPISGHRSVSWYQQTPGQGLQFLFEYFSETQRNKGNFPGRFSGRQFSNSRSEMNVSTLELGDSALYLCASSLSGTSTDTQYFGPGTRLTVL.

The gene calls are TRBV5-1 and TRBJ2-2, with D maybe TRBD1 (5 bases). The V gene's germline CDR1 is SGHRS and CDR2 YFSETQ. This CDR3 spans 17 amino acids. Between the trimmed V and J ends, which lost 0 bases and 5 bases, there was a span of 17 bases. CDR3 coding DNA: TGCGCCAGCAGCTTGGAGGGAACAGGCTTACGAACCGGGGAGCTGTTTTTT. Translating gives CASSLEGTGLRTGELFF. Full variable domain (missing parts from reference TRBV5-1 and TRBJ2-2): KAGVTQTPRYLIKTRGQQVTLSCSPISGHRSVSWYQQTPGQGLQFLFEYFSETQRNKGNFPGRFSGRQFSNSRSEMNVSTLELGDSALYLCASSLEGTGLRTGELFFGEGSRLTVL.